The 27 T cell receptor beta chains listed next were all sequenced from one sample in a study of shared clonotypes between healthy human individuals. TCRdb's copy holds only in-frame clones and misses some; the assay was immunoSEQ multiplex PCR. The repertoire consists of about 2 million clones, with roughly 94% occurring once and the leading ten covering more than 0.1%. The sequenced material came from naive CD4+ T cells sorted from blood. This sample's subset: CD45RA+ positively selected. These receptors all stem from a man aged 18-30 years in good health.

This clone was detected a few times. The rearrangement joins TRBV11-2 to TRBJ2-4, with no clear D. CDR3 length: 11 residues. Per germline, CDR1 SGHAT and CDR2 FQNNGV. The V gene lost 4 bases and the J gene lost 5 bases, with 3 bases spanning the gap. This CDR3 is CASSSQNIQYF. In nucleotides, the CDR3 is TGTGCCAGCAGCTCTCAAAACATTCAGTACTTC. Full variable domain (remainder filled in from reference TRBV11-2 and TRBJ2-4): EAGVAQSPRYKIIEKRQSVAFWCNPISGHATLYWYQQILGQGPKLLIQFQNNGVVDDSQLPKDRFSAERLKGVDSTLKIQPAKLEDSAVYLCASSSQNIQYFGAGTRLSVL.

This clone occurred once. This chain links TRBV5-6 with TRBJ2-1, with D maybe TRBD2 (6 bases). CDR1 SGHDT and CDR2 YYEEEE come from the germline V gene. The V end lost 4 bases, the J end lost 5 bases, and 19 bases lay between the germline ends. CDR3 length: 16 residues. The chain's CDR3 is CASSPLSLAENNEQFF. DNA for the CDR3: TGTGCCAGCAGCCCCCTTTCACTAGCAGAGAACAATGAGCAGTTCTTC.

In its sample, this clone was seen many times. DNA of the CDR3: TGTGCCTGGAAGGAGGAGCTGAACACTGAAGCTTTCTTT. Amino acid sequence: CAWKEELNTEAFF. This chain uses TRBV30 with TRBJ1-1; D not certain. Germline V gene lookup returns CDR1 GTSNPN and CDR2 SVGIG (reference sequence). This CDR3 has 13 amino acids. V was clipped by 4 bases and J by 0 bases, with 9 bases between them. Drawing the rest from reference TRBV30 and TRBJ1-1, the complete variable domain is SQTIHQWPATLVQPVGSPLSLECTVEGTSNPNLYWYRQAAGRGLQLLFYSVGIGQISSEVPQNLSASRPQDRQFILSSKKLLLSDSGFYLCAWKEELNTEAFFGQGTRLTVV.

The gene calls are TRBV9 and TRBJ2-7; 9 bases align to TRBD1. CDR3 length: 15 residues. The J segment lost 3 bases and the V segment lost 4 bases, leaving 8 bases of the junction unmatched. CDR1 and CDR2 from the germline V gene are SGDLS and YYNGEE. The CDR3 bases are TGTGCCAGCAGCTCCCCGGGACAGGGAGTCTACGAGCAGTACTTC. This codes for CASSSPGQGVYEQYF.

V is TRBV5-1 and J is TRBJ2-1; possible D gene TRBD2, 7 bases. V lost 0 bases and J 9 bases, leaving 13 bases between the germline ends. The CDR3 totals 14 residues. The germline V gene has CDR1 SGHRS and CDR2 YFSETQ. CDR3 protein: CASSLEGGPSEQFF. The DNA of the CDR3 is TGCGCCAGCAGCTTGGAGGGGGGGCCGAGTGAGCAGTTCTTC.

The chain uses TRBV28 and TRBJ1-5, with 8 bases matching TRBD1. The CDR3 runs to 15 residues. Trimming removed 4 bases from V and 2 bases from J; junction bases left unmatched: 4. CDR1 is MDHEN and CDR2 is SYDVKM in the germline V gene. The CDR3 loop is CASSSNRGGNQPQHF. The CDR3, as DNA: TGTGCCAGCAGTTCCAACAGGGGGGGCAATCAGCCCCAGCATTTT.

The rearrangement uses TRBV28 and TRBJ2-1; TRBD1 aligns across 11 bases. V dropped 3 bases and J dropped 9; count of bases not matched to a gene: 7. The CDR3 sequence is 15 residues long. The germline gives CDR1 MDHEN, CDR2 SYDVKM. The CDR3 coding sequence is TGTGCCAGCAGTTTCCCGGACAGGGGGCAGGGTGAGCAGTTCTTC. Residues: CASSFPDRGQGEQFF. Variable domain in full (rest from reference TRBV28 and TRBJ2-1): DVKVTQSSRYLVKRTGEKVFLECVQDMDHENMFWYRQDPGLGLRLIYFSYDVKMKEKGDIPEGYSVSREKKERFSLILESASTNQTSMYLCASSFPDRGQGEQFFGPGTRLTVL.

The chain is built from TRBV6-6 and TRBJ1-4; 7 bases fit TRBD1. V trimming: 6 bases; J trimming: 5 bases; junction bases outside the gene matches: 6. CDR3 size: 14 residues. In germline, CDR1 is MNHNY, CDR2 SVGAGI (reference sequence). The CDR3 DNA is TGTGCCAGCAGCCGGGGACAGCCAAATGAAAAACTGTTTTTT. Protein: CASSRGQPNEKLFF.

This chain connects TRBV6-5 to TRBJ2-3; D uncertain. Germline values: CDR1 MNHEY, CDR2 SVGAGI. The V end lost 6 bases, the J end lost 2 bases, and 15 bases lay between the germline ends. The CDR3 contains 15 residues. The CDR3 nucleotides read TGTGCCAGCAGGTCATACCAGCCGGACACAGATACGCAGTATTTT. Translated, it gives CASRSYQPDTDTQYF.

This chain uses TRBV18 with TRBJ2-1; 7 bases are shared with TRBD1. From germline, CDR1 is KGHSH and CDR2 LQKENI. The CDR3 totals 14 residues. The V and J ends lost 5 bases and 4 bases, in that order; junction bases with no gene match: 5. The CDR3 loop is CASSFNRGYNEQFF. The CDR3 coding sequence is TGTGCCAGCTCATTCAACAGGGGTTACAATGAGCAGTTCTTC. Together with reference TRBV18 and TRBJ2-1, the CDR3 gives the full variable domain: NAGVMQNPRHLVRRRGQEARLRCSPMKGHSHVYWYRQLPEEGLKFMVYLQKENIIDESGMPKERFSAEFPKEGPSILRIQQVVRGDSAAYFCASSFNRGYNEQFFGPGTRLTVL.

The chain links TRBV2 to TRBJ2-7; 9 nucleotides line up with TRBD1. Per the germline V gene, CDR1 is SNHLY and CDR2 is FYNNEI. This CDR3 is built from 12 residues. V was clipped by 8 bases and J by 5 bases; unmatched bases: 4. The chain's CDR3 is CASPGQGNEQYF. CDR3 DNA: TGTGCCAGCCCGGGACAGGGAAACGAGCAGTACTTC. The entire variable domain, with the rest obtained from reference TRBV2 and TRBJ2-7, is as follows: EPEVTQTPSHQVTQMGQEVILRCVPISNHLYFYWYRQILGQKVEFLVSFYNNEISEKSEIFDDQFSVERPDGSNFTLKIRSTKLEDSAMYFCASPGQGNEQYFGPGTRLTVT.

This chain uses TRBV2 with TRBJ1-1; 7 bases agree with TRBD1. CDR1 and CDR2 from the germline V gene are SNHLY and FYNNEI. CDR3 length: 14 residues. V shed 3 bases, J shed 4 bases, and the junction held 5 bases outside the gene matches. The CDR3 spells CASSETGLGTEAFF. Here the CDR3 DNA reads TGTGCCAGCAGTGAGACAGGGTTGGGCACTGAAGCTTTCTTT.

The J gene is TRBJ1-4, the V gene TRBV27; D ambiguous. Germline-derived CDR1 and CDR2 are MNHEY and SMNVEV (reference sequence). Trimming cost V 5 bases and J 3 bases, with 13 bases left between them. CDR3 length: 15 residues. The CDR3 DNA reads TGTGCCAGCAGTGCCAGACTGGGAGCTAATGAAAAACTGTTTTTT. It encodes CASSARLGANEKLFF.

A remark on this clone: The sample has other DNA sequences that encode this CDR3 too. The chain recombines TRBV6-6 with TRBJ2-7; TRBD1 aligns across 7 bases. This CDR3 has 15 residues. Germline values: CDR1 MNHNY, CDR2 SVGAGI (reference sequence). V shed 4 bases and J 1 base; nucleotides not matched to a gene: 7. Here the CDR3 reads CASSSGQVLSYEQYF. CDR3 DNA: TGTGCCAGCAGTTCAGGACAGGTTTTATCCTACGAGCAGTACTTC.

Only one count was recorded for this clone. The DNA of the CDR3 is TGTGCCAGCAGCCGCATGGGCCAGGGGACAACTAATGAAAAACTGTTTTTT. This codes for CASSRMGQGTTNEKLFF. V usage is TRBV2 and J usage is TRBJ1-4; D perhaps matches TRBD1 (6 bases). V lost 6 bases and J 0 bases, leaving 17 bases between the germline ends. CDR3 size: 17 residues. CDR1 and CDR2 from the germline V gene are SNHLY and FYNNEI.

This rearrangement joins TRBV9 to TRBJ2-2, with D perhaps assigned TRBD1 or TRBD2 (5 bases each). Trimming stripped 0 bases from V and 0 bases from J, with 9 bases between. Germline V gives CDR1 SGDLS, CDR2 YYNGEE. This CDR3 has 16 amino acids. CDR3 loop: CASSVGQGPNTGELFF. CDR3 nucleotide sequence: TGTGCCAGCAGCGTAGGTCAGGGACCGAACACCGGGGAGCTGTTTTTT.

For this clone: Other nucleotide sequences in the sample specify the same CDR3. The rearrangement uses TRBV18 and TRBJ2-5, with no clear D. Germline V lookup: CDR1 KGHSH, CDR2 LQKENI. The CDR3 consists of 12 residues. Trimming took off 3 bases at V and 5 bases at J, with 7 bases between the two ends. CDR3 residues: CASSPPGETQYF. The CDR3 nucleotides are TGTGCCAGCTCACCCCCTGGGGAGACCCAGTACTTC.

This clone was seen a few times. This rearrangement joins TRBV9 to TRBJ2-2; possible D gene TRBD2, 5 bases. Between the trimmed V and J ends, which lost 2 bases and 4 bases, there was a span of 15 bases. This CDR3 is built from 16 residues. Germline V gene data show CDR1 as SGDLS and CDR2 as YYNGEE. For the CDR3, the DNA is TGTGCCAGCAGCGTCTCACTAGGTATGGGCACCGGGGAGCTGTTTTTT. Translation: CASSVSLGMGTGELFF.

The gene calls are TRBV2 and TRBJ1-6; TRBD1 matches at 12 bases. The CDR3 runs to 15 residues. Germline trimming cut 8 bases from V and 8 bases from J; bases unmatched to any gene: 7. The germline CDR1 and CDR2 sequences are SNHLY and FYNNEI. CDR3 DNA: TGTGCCAGCGGACCGGGACAGGGGGCGGATTCACCCCTCCACTTT. Translating it yields CASGPGQGADSPLHF. The full variable domain, with the rest looked up from reference TRBV2 and TRBJ1-6, is EPEVTQTPSHQVTQMGQEVILRCVPISNHLYFYWYRQILGQKVEFLVSFYNNEISEKSEIFDDQFSVERPDGSNFTLKIRSTKLEDSAMYFCASGPGQGADSPLHFGNGTRLTVT.

The J gene is TRBJ2-7, the V gene TRBV10-3, with TRBD2 matching 7 bases. Germline CDR1 and CDR2: ENHRY and SYGVKD. The CDR3 consists of 14 residues. The V gene end was trimmed by 2 bases and the J gene end by 4 bases; junction bases not matched to a gene: 5. CDR3: CAISEASGNYEQYF. The CDR3 region has the DNA TGTGCCATCAGTGAGGCTAGCGGAAATTACGAGCAGTACTTC.

This chain connects TRBV7-8 to TRBJ2-7; the D call may be TRBD1 or TRBD2 (7 bases each). V was shortened by 3 bases and J by 6 bases, with 12 bases between the two germline ends. There are 13 residues in the CDR3. The germline CDR1 and CDR2 sequences are SGHVS and FQNEAQ. The CDR3 spells CASSFDREGEQYF. CDR3 DNA sequence: TGTGCCAGCAGCTTCGACAGGGAGGGCGAGCAGTACTTC.

The chain carries TRBV29-1 and TRBJ1-5; a possible D gene is TRBD1 (6 bases). The germline gives CDR1 SQVTM, CDR2 ANQGSEA. V was pared by 5 bases and J by 6 bases, with 14 bases between. The CDR3 is made up of 13 amino acids. The CDR3 DNA reads as TGCAGCGTTTCCACGGGGGCAAGTCAGCCCCAGCATTTT. This gives the protein CSVSTGASQPQHF.

The DNA of the CDR3 is TGTGCCAGCTCAAAGCGGGAGTCGACCTACAATGAGCAGTTCTTC. Its protein is CASSKRESTYNEQFF. The chain is built from TRBV18 and TRBJ2-1, with 8 bases fitting TRBD2. The CDR3 is 15 residues long. CDR1 is KGHSH, CDR2 LQKENI, per germline. With V trimmed by 5 bases and J by 2 bases, 5 bases remained unmatched. Filled out from reference TRBV18 and TRBJ2-1, the complete variable domain reads NAGVMQNPRHLVRRRGQEARLRCSPMKGHSHVYWYRQLPEEGLKFMVYLQKENIIDESGMPKERFSAEFPKEGPSILRIQQVVRGDSAAYFCASSKRESTYNEQFFGPGTRLTVL.

Details on this clone: This sample includes further DNA sequences coding for the same CDR3. The rearrangement uses TRBV9 and TRBJ1-4; D unresolved. V was shortened by 0 bases and J by 3 bases, with 3 bases between the two germline ends. Per the germline V gene, CDR1 is SGDLS and CDR2 is YYNGEE. This CDR3 is 13 amino acids long. This CDR3 reads CASSVVPNEKLFF. The CDR3 nucleotides read TGTGCCAGCAGCGTAGTCCCTAATGAAAAACTGTTTTTT.

J is TRBJ1-2 and V is TRBV21-1. TRBV21-1 is a pseudogene segment. This CDR3 region has 15 residues. The CDR3 bases are TGTGCCAGCAGCTCCGAATCCCTGGGGAACTATGGCTACACCTTC. It translates to CASSSESLGNYGYTF.

The CDR3 DNA is TGCGCCAGCAACGCACAGAACACAGATACGCAGTATTTT. Translation: CASNAQNTDTQYF. The chain links TRBV5-1 to TRBJ2-3, with D unresolved. Deletions cut 6 bases from V and 2 bases from J, with 10 bases between. Germline lookup yields CDR1 SGHRS and CDR2 YFSETQ. This CDR3 has 13 residues.

The gene calls are TRBV5-1 and TRBJ1-6, with no clear D. The length of the CDR3 is 14 residues. Germline V lookup: CDR1 SGHRS, CDR2 YFSETQ. Trimming took 0 bases from V and 9 from J, leaving 10 bases between them. This chain's CDR3 is CASSLEVPGSPLHF. The CDR3 DNA is TGCGCCAGCAGCTTGGAGGTTCCGGGTTCACCCCTCCACTTT.